This T cell receptor (beta chain) derives from a study of identical twins. Each CDR3 protein is one row after TCRdb ran MiXCR on the 5' RACE reads. The table shows hundreds of thousands of distinct CDR3 sequences, with more than 6.5% occurring only once. This CDR3 has 19 amino acids. CDR1 and CDR2 (germline): MDHEN, SYDVKM. The V segment lost 3 bases and the J segment 1 base; nucleotides outside the gene matches: 11. This clonotype was seen a few times. This sample also appeared in a second study, on yellow fever vaccine responses in identical twins.

The chain joins TRBV28 to TRBJ2-2; the match to TRBD2 covers 10 bases. This TCR was sampled from a woman between 18 and 29 years old in good health. Material: memory (CD45RO+) T cells sorted from blood. CDR3 bases: TGTGCCAGCAGTTTTAAATATGGGCTAGCGGGGGAGAACACCGGGGAGCTGTTTTTT. Residues: CASSFKYGLAGENTGELFF.